The rows below give T cell receptor beta chains drawn from one sample of a study of blood T cell repertoires in COVID-19. Some clones are missing from TCRdb's copy, which holds only in-frame ones; the method was immunoSEQ multiplex PCR. The sample lists roughly 290,000 clones; over 75% were seen once. The sequenced sample consisted of peripheral blood. These receptors were obtained from a woman aged 60-75 years with acute or convalescent COVID-19. CDR3s include the opening cysteine and the closing phenylalanine or tryptophan. A D gene is named only where the DNA matches it firmly. Clone size is given for some rows only: seen once, a few or many times, or a class if the clone is expanded.

clone size,J gene,V gene,CDR3 length,D gene,CDR3 protein,CDR3 DNA
-,TRBJ2-7,TRBV4-1,20,TRBD2,CASSQGSGCLRLAGTYEQYF,TGCGCCAGCAGCCAAGGGTCGGGATGCCTACGACTAGCGGGAACCTACGAGCAGTACTTC
-,TRBJ1-2,TRBV7-9,16,TRBD1,CASSDPKGQGYYGYTF,TGTGCCAGCAGCGACCCTAAGGGACAGGGTTACTATGGCTACACCTTC
-,TRBJ1-6,TRBV2,11,-,CASSAGSPLHF,TGTGCCAGCAGTGCAGGGTCACCCCTCCACTTT
-,TRBJ2-1,TRBV7-3,17,TRBD2,CASSPGTSGGHYNEQFF,TGTGCCAGCAGCCCTGGGACTAGCGGGGGCCACTACAATGAGCAGTTCTTC
once,TRBJ2-2,TRBV9,16,TRBD1,CASSARQGPNTGELFF,TGTGCCAGCAGCGCCCGACAGGGACCGAACACCGGGGAGCTGTTTTTT
-,TRBJ1-1,TRBV7-2,16,-,CASSPTRATVRSEAFF,TGTGCCAGCAGCCCCACCAGGGCGACAGTAAGGTCTGAAGCTTTCTTT
once,TRBJ1-6,TRBV2,16,-,CASSSEGGSYNSPLHF,TGTGCCAGCAGTTCCGAAGGGGGCTCCTATAATTCACCCCTCCACTTT
-,TRBJ2-7,TRBV2,15,TRBD2,CASRKTSGGMDEQYF,TGTGCCAGCAGGAAAACTAGCGGGGGTATGGACGAGCAGTACTTC
-,TRBJ2-7,TRBV5-1,15,TRBD1,CASSQWDRGTYEQYF,TGCGCCAGCAGCCAATGGGACAGGGGTACCTACGAGCAGTACTTC
once,TRBJ1-6,TRBV28,13,-,CASSFPPFSPLHF,TGTGCCAGCAGTTTTCCTCCTTTTTCACCCCTCCACTTT
-,TRBJ1-1,TRBV11-2,17,TRBD1,CASSLDQDRGMNTEAFF,TGTGCCAGCAGCTTAGACCAGGACAGGGGTATGAACACTGAAGCTTTCTTT
-,TRBJ2-2,TRBV20-1,14,-,CSASQGGVTGELFF,TGCAGTGCTAGTCAGGGGGGAGTCACCGGGGAGCTGTTTTTT
-,TRBJ1-4,TRBV6-6,11,-,CASTSREKLFF,TGTGCCAGCACCTCCAGAGAAAAACTGTTTTTT
-,TRBJ2-7,TRBV2,13,-,CASQVIAAYEQYF,TGTGCCAGCCAGGTTATAGCGGCCTACGAGCAGTACTTC
-,TRBJ2-1,TRBV6-2/TRBV6-3,14,-,CASSLTVTYNEQFF,TGTGCCAGCAGCCTGACAGTCACCTACAATGAGCAGTTCTTC
few,TRBJ1-4,TRBV27,16,-,CASSSREGATNEKLFF,TGTGCCAGCAGTTCACGAGAGGGGGCAACTAATGAAAAACTGTTTTTT
-,TRBJ1-1,TRBV18,13,-,CASSPSVDTEAFF,TGTGCCAGCTCACCATCCGTAGACACTGAAGCTTTCTTT
-,TRBJ1-2,TRBV16,14,-,CASSQSTEGYGYTF,TGTGCCAGCAGCCAATCCACAGAAGGCTATGGCTACACCTTC
-,TRBJ2-7,TRBV5-4,14,-,CASSRGQSSYEQYF,TGTGCCAGCAGCCGCGGGCAGTCCTCCTACGAGCAGTACTTC
-,TRBJ1-2,TRBV28,11,TRBD1,CAGMTGHGYTF,TGTGCCGGAATGACAGGGCATGGCTACACCTTC
-,TRBJ1-4,TRBV5-1,13,TRBD1,CASGTETNEKLFF,TGCGCCAGCGGGACAGAAACTAATGAAAAACTGTTTTTT
-,TRBJ1-6,TRBV15,15,-,CATSRDHRVGSPLHF,TGTGCCACCAGCAGAGATCACAGGGTCGGGTCACCCCTCCACTTT
-,TRBJ1-6,TRBV2,16,TRBD1,CASDLRTGSGNSPLHF,TGTGCCAGCGATCTCAGGACAGGGTCTGGGAATTCACCCCTCCACTTT
-,TRBJ1-2,TRBV4-2,17,TRBD1,CASSQVRGTGTAYGYTF,TGTGCCAGCAGCCAAGTCAGGGGGACAGGGACGGCTTATGGCTACACCTTC
-,TRBJ1-3,TRBV7-2,15,-,CASSLALGRGNTIYF,TGTGCCAGCAGCTTAGCGCTTGGCAGAGGAAACACCATATATTTT
once,TRBJ1-1,TRBV7-9,14,-,CASSSGFMNTEAFF,TGTGCCAGCAGCTCGGGATTCATGAACACTGAAGCTTTCTTT
-,TRBJ2-1,TRBV3-1/TRBV3-2,14,-,CASSPKRAYNEQFF,TGTGCCAGCAGCCCCAAGCGGGCCTACAATGAGCAGTTCTTC
-,TRBJ2-5,TRBV30,18,TRBD2,CAWSGGTSGGSLQETQYF,TGTGCCTGGAGTGGGGGGACTAGCGGGGGTTCCCTACAAGAGACCCAGTACTTC
-,TRBJ2-7,TRBV19,14,-,CASSTDSVRGEQYF,TGTGCCAGTAGTACGGACAGCGTTCGAGGCGAGCAGTACTTC
-,TRBJ1-2,TRBV28,17,TRBD1,CASRRRQGARLNYGYTF,TGTGCCAGCAGGCGAAGACAGGGGGCGAGGTTGAACTATGGCTACACCTTC
-,TRBJ2-5,TRBV18,13,-,CASSPSGLETQYF,TGTGCCAGCTCCCCATCAGGATTGGAGACCCAGTACTTC
-,TRBJ2-7,TRBV28,15,TRBD1,CASRHGQGHSYEQYF,TGTGCCAGCAGGCACGGACAGGGACATTCCTACGAGCAGTACTTC
-,TRBJ2-7,TRBV21-1,14,-,CASSKVGSLIEQYF,TGTGCCAGCAGCAAAGTGGGCTCTCTCATCGAGCAGTACTTC
-,TRBJ1-4,TRBV7-2,14,TRBD1,CASSARDSNEKLFF,TGTGCCAGCAGCGCCCGGGACAGTAATGAAAAACTGTTTTTT
-,TRBJ1-1,TRBV28,17,TRBD1,CASSLGWGQGLNTEAFF,TGTGCCAGCAGTTTAGGGTGGGGACAGGGCCTGAACACTGAAGCTTTCTTT
-,TRBJ2-1,TRBV7-3,15,TRBD2,CASSPLAGGPNEQFF,TGTGCCAGCAGCCCCCTCGCGGGAGGCCCCAATGAGCAGTTCTTC
-,TRBJ1-3,TRBV28,17,TRBD1,CASSRPGTVSSGNTIYF,TGTGCCAGCAGCCGTCCCGGGACAGTGAGCTCTGGAAACACCATATATTTT
-,TRBJ2-1,TRBV29-1,13,TRBD1,CSVRQGGLNEQFF,TGCAGCGTTAGACAGGGCGGGTTGAATGAGCAGTTCTTC
-,TRBJ2-2,TRBV7-6,19,TRBD1,CASSLADRGQTKGTGELFF,TGTGCCAGCAGCTTAGCCGACAGGGGGCAAACCAAAGGGACCGGGGAGCTGTTTTTT
-,TRBJ1-2,TRBV10-3,15,TRBD1,CAISAGTGQDYGYTF,TGTGCCATCAGTGCCGGGACAGGGCAGGACTATGGCTACACCTTC
-,TRBJ2-5,TRBV5-8,13,-,CASSSDFAGTQYF,TGTGCCAGCAGCTCGGACTTTGCGGGCACCCAGTACTTC
once,TRBJ1-5,TRBV27,16,TRBD1,CASSSGQGTLGQPQHF,TGTGCCAGCAGTTCAGGACAGGGTACGCTGGGTCAGCCCCAGCATTTT
-,TRBJ1-5,TRBV28,16,-,CASSLAGFYSNQPQHF,TGTGCCAGCAGTTTGGCGGGGTTTTATAGCAATCAGCCCCAGCATTTT
few,TRBJ2-7,TRBV2,12,-,CASNRQVYEQYF,TGTGCCAGCAATCGACAGGTATACGAGCAGTACTTC
once,TRBJ2-2,TRBV24-1,12,-,CATEQGTGELFF,TGTGCCACTGAGCAGGGGACCGGGGAGCTGTTTTTT
-,TRBJ1-5,TRBV3-1/TRBV3-2,17,-,CASSQDPGWGRGQPQHF,TGTGCCAGCAGCCAAGACCCAGGTTGGGGGCGCGGGCAGCCCCAGCATTTT
-,TRBJ2-1,TRBV2,15,-,CASRASGASYNEQFF,TGTGCCAGCAGGGCGTCAGGGGCTTCCTACAATGAGCAGTTCTTC
-,TRBJ2-1,TRBV6-6,16,TRBD2,CASSSSSGGARNEQFF,TGTGCCAGCAGTTCCTCTAGCGGGGGGGCCCGGAATGAGCAGTTCTTC
-,TRBJ2-3,TRBV19,19,TRBD1,CASSIQDRATPSSTDTQYF,TGTGCCAGTAGTATCCAGGACAGGGCGACTCCTTCTAGCACAGATACGCAGTATTTT